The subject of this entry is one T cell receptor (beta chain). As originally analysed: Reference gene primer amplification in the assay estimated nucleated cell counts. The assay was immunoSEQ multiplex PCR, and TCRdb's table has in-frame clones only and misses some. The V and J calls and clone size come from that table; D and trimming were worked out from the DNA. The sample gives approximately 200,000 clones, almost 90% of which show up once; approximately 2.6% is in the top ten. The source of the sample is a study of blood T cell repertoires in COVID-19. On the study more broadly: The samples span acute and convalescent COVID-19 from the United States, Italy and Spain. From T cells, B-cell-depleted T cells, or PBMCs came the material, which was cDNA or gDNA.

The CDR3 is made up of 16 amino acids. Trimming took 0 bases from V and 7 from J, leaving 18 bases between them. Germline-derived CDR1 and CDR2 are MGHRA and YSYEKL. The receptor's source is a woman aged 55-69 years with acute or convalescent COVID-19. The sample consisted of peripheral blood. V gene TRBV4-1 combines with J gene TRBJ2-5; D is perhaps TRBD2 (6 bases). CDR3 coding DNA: TGCGCCAGCAGCCAAGATAGCGGTACTACCTCATGGACCCAGTACTTC. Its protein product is CASSQDSGTTSWTQYF.